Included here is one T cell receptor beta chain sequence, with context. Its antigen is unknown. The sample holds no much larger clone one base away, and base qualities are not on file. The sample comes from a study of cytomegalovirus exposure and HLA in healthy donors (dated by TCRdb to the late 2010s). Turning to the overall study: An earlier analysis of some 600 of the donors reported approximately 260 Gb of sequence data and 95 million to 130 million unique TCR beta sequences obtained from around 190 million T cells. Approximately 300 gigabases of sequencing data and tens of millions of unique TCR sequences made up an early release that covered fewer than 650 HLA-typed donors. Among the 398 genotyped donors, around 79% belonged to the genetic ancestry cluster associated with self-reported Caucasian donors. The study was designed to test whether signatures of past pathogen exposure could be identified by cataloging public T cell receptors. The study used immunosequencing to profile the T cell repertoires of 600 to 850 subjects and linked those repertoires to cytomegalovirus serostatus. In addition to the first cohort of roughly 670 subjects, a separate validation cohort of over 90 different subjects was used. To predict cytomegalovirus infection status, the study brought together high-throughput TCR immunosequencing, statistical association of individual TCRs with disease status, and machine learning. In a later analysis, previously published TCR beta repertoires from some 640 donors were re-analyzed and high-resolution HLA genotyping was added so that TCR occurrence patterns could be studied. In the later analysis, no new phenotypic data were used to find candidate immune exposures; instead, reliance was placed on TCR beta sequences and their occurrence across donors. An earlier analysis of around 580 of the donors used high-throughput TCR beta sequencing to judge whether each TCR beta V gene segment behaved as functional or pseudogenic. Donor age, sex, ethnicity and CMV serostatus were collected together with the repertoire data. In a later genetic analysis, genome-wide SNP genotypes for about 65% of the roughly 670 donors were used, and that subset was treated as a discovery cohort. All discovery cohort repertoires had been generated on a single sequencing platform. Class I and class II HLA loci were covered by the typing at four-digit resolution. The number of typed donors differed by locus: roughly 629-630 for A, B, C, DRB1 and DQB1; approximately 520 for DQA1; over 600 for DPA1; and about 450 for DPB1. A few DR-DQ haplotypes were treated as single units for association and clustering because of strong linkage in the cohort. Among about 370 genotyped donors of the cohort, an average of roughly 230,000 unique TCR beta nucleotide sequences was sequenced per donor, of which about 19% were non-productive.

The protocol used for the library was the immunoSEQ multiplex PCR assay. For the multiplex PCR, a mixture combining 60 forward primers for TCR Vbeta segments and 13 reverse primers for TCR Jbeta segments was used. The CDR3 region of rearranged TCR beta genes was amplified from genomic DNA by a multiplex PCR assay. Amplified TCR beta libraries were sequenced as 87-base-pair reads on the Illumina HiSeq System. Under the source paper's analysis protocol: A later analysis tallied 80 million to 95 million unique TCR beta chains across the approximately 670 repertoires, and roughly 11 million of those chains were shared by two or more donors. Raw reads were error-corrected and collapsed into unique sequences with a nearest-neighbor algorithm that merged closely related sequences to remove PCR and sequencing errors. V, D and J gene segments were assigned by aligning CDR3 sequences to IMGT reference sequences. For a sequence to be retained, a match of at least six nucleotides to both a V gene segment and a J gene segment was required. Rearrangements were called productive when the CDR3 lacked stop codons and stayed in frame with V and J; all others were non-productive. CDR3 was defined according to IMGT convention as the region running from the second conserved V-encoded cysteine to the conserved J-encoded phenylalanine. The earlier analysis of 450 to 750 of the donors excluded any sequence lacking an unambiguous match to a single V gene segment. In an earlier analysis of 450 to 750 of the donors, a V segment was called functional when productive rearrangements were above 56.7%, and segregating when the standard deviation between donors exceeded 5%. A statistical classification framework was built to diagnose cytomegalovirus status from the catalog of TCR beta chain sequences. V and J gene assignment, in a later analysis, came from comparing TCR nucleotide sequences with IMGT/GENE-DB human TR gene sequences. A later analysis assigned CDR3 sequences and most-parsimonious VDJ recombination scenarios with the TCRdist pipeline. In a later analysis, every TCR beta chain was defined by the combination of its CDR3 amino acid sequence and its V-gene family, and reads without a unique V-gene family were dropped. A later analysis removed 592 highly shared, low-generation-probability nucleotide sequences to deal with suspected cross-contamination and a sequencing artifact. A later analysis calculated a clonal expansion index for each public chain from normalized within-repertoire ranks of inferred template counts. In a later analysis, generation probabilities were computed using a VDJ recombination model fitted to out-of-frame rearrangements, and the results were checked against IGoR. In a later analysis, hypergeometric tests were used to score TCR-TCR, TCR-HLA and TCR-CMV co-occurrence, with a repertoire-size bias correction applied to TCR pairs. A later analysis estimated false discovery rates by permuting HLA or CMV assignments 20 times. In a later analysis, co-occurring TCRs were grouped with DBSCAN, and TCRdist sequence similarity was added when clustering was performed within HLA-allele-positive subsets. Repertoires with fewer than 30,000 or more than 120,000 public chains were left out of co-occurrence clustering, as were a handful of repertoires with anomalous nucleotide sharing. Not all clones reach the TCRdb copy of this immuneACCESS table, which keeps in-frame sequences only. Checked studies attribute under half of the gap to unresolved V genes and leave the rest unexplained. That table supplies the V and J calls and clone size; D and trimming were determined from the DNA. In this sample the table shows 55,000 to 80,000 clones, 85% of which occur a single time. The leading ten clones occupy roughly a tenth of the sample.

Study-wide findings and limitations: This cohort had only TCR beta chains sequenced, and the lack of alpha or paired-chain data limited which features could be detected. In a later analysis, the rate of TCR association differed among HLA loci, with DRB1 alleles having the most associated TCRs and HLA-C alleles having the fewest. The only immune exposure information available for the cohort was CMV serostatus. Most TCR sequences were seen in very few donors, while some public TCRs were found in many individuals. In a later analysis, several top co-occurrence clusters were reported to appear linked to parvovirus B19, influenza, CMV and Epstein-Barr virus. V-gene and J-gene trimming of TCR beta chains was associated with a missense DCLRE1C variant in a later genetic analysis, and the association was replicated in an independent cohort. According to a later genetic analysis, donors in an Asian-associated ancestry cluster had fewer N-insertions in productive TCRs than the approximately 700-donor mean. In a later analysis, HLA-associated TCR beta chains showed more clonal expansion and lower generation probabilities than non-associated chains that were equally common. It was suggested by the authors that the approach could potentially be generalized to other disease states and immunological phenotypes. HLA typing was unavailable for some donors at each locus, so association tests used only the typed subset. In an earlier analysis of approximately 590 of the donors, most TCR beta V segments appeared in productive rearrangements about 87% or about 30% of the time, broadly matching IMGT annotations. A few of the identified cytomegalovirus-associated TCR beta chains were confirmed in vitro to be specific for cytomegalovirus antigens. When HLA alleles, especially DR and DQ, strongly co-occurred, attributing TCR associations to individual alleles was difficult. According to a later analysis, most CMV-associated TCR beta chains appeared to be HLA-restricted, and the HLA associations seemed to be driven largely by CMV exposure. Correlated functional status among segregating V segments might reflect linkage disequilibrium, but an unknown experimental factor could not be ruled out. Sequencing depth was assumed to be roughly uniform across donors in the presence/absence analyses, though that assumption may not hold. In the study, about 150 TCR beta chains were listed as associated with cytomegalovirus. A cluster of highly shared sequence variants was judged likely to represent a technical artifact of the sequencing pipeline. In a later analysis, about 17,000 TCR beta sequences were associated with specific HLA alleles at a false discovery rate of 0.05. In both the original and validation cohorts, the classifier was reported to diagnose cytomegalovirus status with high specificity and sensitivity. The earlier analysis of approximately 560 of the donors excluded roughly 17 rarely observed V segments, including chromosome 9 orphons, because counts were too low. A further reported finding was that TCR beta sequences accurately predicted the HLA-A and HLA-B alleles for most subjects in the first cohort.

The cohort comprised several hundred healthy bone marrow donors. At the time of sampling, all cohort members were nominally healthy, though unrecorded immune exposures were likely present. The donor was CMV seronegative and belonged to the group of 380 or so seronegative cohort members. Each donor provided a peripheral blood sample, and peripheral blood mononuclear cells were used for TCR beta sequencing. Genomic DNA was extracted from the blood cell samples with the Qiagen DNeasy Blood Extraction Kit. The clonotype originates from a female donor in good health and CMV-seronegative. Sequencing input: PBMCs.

The CDR3 loop reads CASSEGAEPGFEAFF. The sequenced DNA is TGTGCCAGCAGTGAGGGGGCAGAGCCAGGGTTTGAAGCTTTCTTT. Here the chain combines TRBV2 and TRBJ1-1; a tentative D call is TRBD1 (6 bases match). Between the V and J ends, shortened by 3 bases and 7 bases respectively, the junction contains 18 bases. Looking up the germline V gene yields CDR1 SNHLY and CDR2 FYNNEI. The CDR3 covers 15 residues, taking in both the cysteine and the phenylalanine. This entry keeps only the CDR3 DNA: 45 bases, framed from base 1.